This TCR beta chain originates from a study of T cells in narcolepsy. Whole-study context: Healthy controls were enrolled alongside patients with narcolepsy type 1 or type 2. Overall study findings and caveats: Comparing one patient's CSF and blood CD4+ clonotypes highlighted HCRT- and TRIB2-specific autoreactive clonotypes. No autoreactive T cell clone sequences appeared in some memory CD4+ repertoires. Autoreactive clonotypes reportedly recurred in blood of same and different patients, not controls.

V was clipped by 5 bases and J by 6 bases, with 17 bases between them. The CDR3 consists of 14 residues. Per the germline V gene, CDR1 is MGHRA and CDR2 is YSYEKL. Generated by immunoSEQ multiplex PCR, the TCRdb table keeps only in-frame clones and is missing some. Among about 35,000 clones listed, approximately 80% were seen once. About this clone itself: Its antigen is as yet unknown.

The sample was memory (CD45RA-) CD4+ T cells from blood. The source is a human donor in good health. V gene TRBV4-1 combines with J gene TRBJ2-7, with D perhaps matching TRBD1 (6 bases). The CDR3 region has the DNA TGCGCCAGCAGCGCCCCGGGACAAAGAGGCGAGCAGTACTTC. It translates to CASSAPGQRGEQYF.